This T cell receptor (beta chain) was sequenced for a study of T-cell reconstitution after alpha-beta-depleted transplantation in children. This clonotype has just a few counts. The target antigen is unknown. As it was prepared, the TCRbeta library received unique molecular identifiers. TCRdb itself ran the PCR reads through MiXCR, one entry per CDR3 protein. The table has about 980,000 distinct CDR3 sequences, around 30% seen once. Study results and caveats: After one year, T-cell counts and TCRbeta diversity mostly came from new T cells. In patients about two months after transplant, alpha-beta T cells reportedly arose from several hundred expanded graft clones. Recipient T cells and thymic progenitors that survived gave rise to the high TCRbeta diversity observed at day 60 in some patients.

This CDR3 is built from 17 residues. Germline V gene sequence: CDR1 MGHRA, CDR2 YSYEKL. J lost 3 bases, V lost 4 bases, and 7 bases had no gene match. The sequence derives from a boy under two years old who had a stem cell transplant for SCID, so the T cells may come from the graft donor. The chain joins TRBV4-1 to TRBJ2-3; 13 nucleotides align to TRBD2. The source was PBMCs, mostly from graft donor cells, collected 360 days after TCRalphabeta/CD19-depleted stem cell transplant. CDR3 nucleotide sequence: TGCGCCAGCAGCCTCCTCGGACTAGCGGGGGCTACAGATACGCAGTATTTT. Translation: CASSLLGLAGATDTQYF.